Only a few counts were recorded for the clone carrying this T cell receptor beta chain. Its antigen remains unknown. The entry originates in a study of T cells after yellow fever vaccination. For the study at large: Fractions low in cell number were prepared with SMART-Seq v4 Ultra Low Input.

V lost 5 bases and J 6 bases, leaving 22 bases between the germline ends. In germline, CDR1 is SGHTA, CDR2 FQGNSA. The CDR3 extends over 16 amino acids. Study-level findings and limits: CD4 and CD8 compartments shared a small share of clonotypes. After the booster, around 95% of CD4 and approximately 90% of CD8 primary-response clones were re-detected. FACS-sorted repertoires could contain abundant clonotypes contaminating from the bulk population.

TCRdb analysed the 5' RACE reads with MiXCR anew, one entry per CDR3 protein. The data show about 580,000 distinct CDR3 sequences, roughly 17% seen once. The source was PBMCs, collected 5 to 6 days after the first yellow fever vaccination. The TCR originated in a man in his late teens or twenties who received the YFV17D yellow fever vaccine. This chain uses TRBV7-2 with TRBJ1-2; tentative D call: TRBD1 (6 bases). The CDR3 DNA reads as TGTGCCAGCAGCCTAGGGCGGCGGGGGCCGAGGCATGGCTACACCTTC. Its translation: CASSLGRRGPRHGYTF. The whole variable domain, remainder taken from reference TRBV7-2 and TRBJ1-2, is GAGVSQSPSNKVTEKGKDVELRCDPISGHTALYWYRQSLGQGLEFLIYFQGNSAPDKSGLPSDRFSAERTGGSVSTLTIQRTQQEDSAVYLCASSLGRRGPRHGYTFGSGTRLTVV.